This passage covers 21 T cell receptor beta chains from one sample sequenced in a study of cytomegalovirus exposure and HLA in healthy donors. Researchers ran the PCR with 60 Vbeta and 13 Jbeta primers. The table came from immunoSEQ multiplex PCR; TCRdb's copy has only in-frame clones and leaves some out. The sample yields more than 150,000 clones, about 79% seen once. Sequenced: PBMCs. Source of these receptors: a girl aged 2 to 10 in good health and CMV-seropositive.

The V and J genes are TRBV5-1 and TRBJ2-3; 10 bases fit TRBD2. V gave up 4 bases and J gave up 0 bases; unmatched junction bases: 5. This CDR3 is 16 amino acids long. Germline V gene data show CDR1 as SGHRS and CDR2 as YFSETQ. Written as DNA, the CDR3 is TGCGCCAGCAGCCCTCAAGCGGGGGGGAGCACAGATACGCAGTATTTT. Its protein product is CASSPQAGGSTDTQYF.

This rearrangement joins TRBV5-4 to TRBJ2-7; 7 bases line up with TRBD2. The ends lost 0 bases at V and 7 bases at J; junction bases unmatched: 4. This CDR3 region has 13 residues. The V gene's germline CDR1 is SGHNT and CDR2 YYREEE (reference sequence). The CDR3 DNA follows: TGTGCCAGCAGCTTGGTCAGGGAGGGGGAGCAGTACTTC. Protein: CASSLVREGEQYF. The full variable domain, its missing parts supplied by reference TRBV5-4 and TRBJ2-7, is ETGVTQSPTHLIKTRGQQVTLRCSSQSGHNTVSWYQQALGQGPQFIFQYYREEENGRGNFPPRFSGLQFPNYSSELNVNALELDDSALYLCASSLVREGEQYFGPGTRLTVT.

The CDR3 DNA reads as TGTGCCAGCAGTTATGGGACTAGCTTGTACAATGAGCAGTTCTTC. Translating gives CASSYGTSLYNEQFF. The rearrangement links TRBV27 to TRBJ2-1; TRBD2 agrees at 9 bases. This CDR3 contains 15 residues. The V and J ends lost 4 bases and 4 bases, in that order; junction bases with no gene match: 5. Germline V gene lookup returns CDR1 MNHEY and CDR2 SMNVEV (reference sequence).

The gene calls are TRBV19 and TRBJ1-2, with 9 bases matching TRBD1. The trim removed 7 bases at V and 0 bases at J, leaving 9 bases unmatched. The CDR3 contains 16 residues. CDR1 is LNHDA, CDR2 SQIVND, per germline (reference sequence). The CDR3 bases are TGTGCCAGTAACCGGGACAGGGTATCCTCTAACTATGGCTACACCTTC. Its protein is CASNRDRVSSNYGYTF. The full variable domain, with the rest looked up from reference TRBV19 and TRBJ1-2, is DGGITQSPKYLFRKEGQNVTLSCEQNLNHDAMYWYRQDPGQGLRLIYYSQIVNDFQKGDIAEGYSVSREKKESFPLTVTSAQKNPTAFYLCASNRDRVSSNYGYTFGSGTRLTVV.

The V and J genes are TRBV19 and TRBJ2-3; possible D gene TRBD2, 6 bases. This CDR3 region has 17 residues. Germline V CDR1 and CDR2: LNHDA, SQIVND (reference sequence). V lost 8 bases to trimming and J lost 0 bases, with 21 bases between them. CDR3 bases: TGTGCCAGTTCCTGGGGGACTCTTATAACTAGCACAGATACGCAGTATTTT. Translation gives CASSWGTLITSTDTQYF. Looking up the rest from reference TRBV19 and TRBJ2-3 gives the full variable domain: DGGITQSPKYLFRKEGQNVTLSCEQNLNHDAMYWYRQDPGQGLRLIYYSQIVNDFQKGDIAEGYSVSREKKESFPLTVTSAQKNPTAFYLCASSWGTLITSTDTQYFGPGTRLTVL.

The rearrangement links TRBV28 to TRBJ2-7; 7 bases align to TRBD1. The CDR3 sequence is 16 residues long. Germline loops: CDR1 MDHEN, CDR2 SYDVKM. V shed 3 bases and J 0 bases; nucleotides not matched to a gene: 8. The CDR3 sequence is CASSLTGSPSSYEQYF. CDR3 bases: TGTGCCAGCAGTTTGACAGGGTCGCCTAGCTCCTACGAGCAGTACTTC.

The genes are TRBV4-1 and TRBJ2-1; 10 bases match TRBD2. Per the germline V gene, CDR1 is MGHRA and CDR2 is YSYEKL. V gave up 1 base and J gave up 9 bases; unmatched junction bases: 12. The length of the CDR3 is 17 residues. The CDR3 coding sequence is TGCGCCAGCAGCCAAGTAAGAGCTAGCGGGGGTTCTGCTGAGCAGTTCTTC. This encodes CASSQVRASGGSAEQFF.

This clone occurred a few times. The chain recombines TRBV6-1 with TRBJ1-3, with 10 bases aligning to TRBD1. J gave up 8 bases and V 11 bases, and 9 bases lay outside the gene matches. The V gene's germline CDR1 is MNHNS and CDR2 SASEGT. This CDR3 contains 13 residues. CDR3 DNA: TGTGCCTCGGAGGGGACAGGGGTAGACACCATATATTTT. Translating it yields CASEGTGVDTIYF.

This clone was detected only a few times. The chain links TRBV29-1 to TRBJ2-3; 9 bases are a match to TRBD2. CDR3 size: 15 residues. Looked up from germline, CDR1 is SQVTM and CDR2 is ANQGSEA. Trimming took 4 bases from V and 1 from J; bases not matched to a gene: 6. The CDR3 nucleotides read TGCAGCGTTGGCGGGGGGGTTAAGGGCACAGATACGCAGTATTTT. Protein product: CSVGGGVKGTDTQYF.

J is TRBJ1-2 and V is TRBV19; D is perhaps TRBD1 (6 bases). The CDR3 is 14 residues long. The V gene lost 5 bases and the J gene lost 6 bases, with 16 bases spanning the gap. Germline CDR1 LNHDA, CDR2 SQIVND (reference sequence). CDR3 nucleotides: TGTGCCAGTAGTGGACAGTTCGCCCCGCATGGCTACACCTTC. Protein sequence: CASSGQFAPHGYTF.

The V and J genes are TRBV7-3 and TRBJ1-1, with D possibly matching TRBD1 (5 bases). The germline V gene encodes CDR1 SGHTA and CDR2 FQGTGA. Trimming stripped 2 bases from V and 2 bases from J, with 9 bases between. CDR3 length equals 14 residues. Here the CDR3 reads CASSLGGVNTEAFF. Here the CDR3 DNA reads TGTGCCAGCAGCTTAGGAGGGGTAAACACTGAAGCTTTCTTT.

The V gene is TRBV7-8, the J gene TRBJ1-1; D might be TRBD1 (6 bases). Trimming pared 4 bases from V and 3 bases from J, leaving 15 bases between. This CDR3 is built from 15 residues. Germline V lookup: CDR1 SGHVS, CDR2 FQNEAQ. The CDR3 nucleotides are TGTGCCAGCAGCTCTATTACAGGGTCGGACACTGAAGCTTTCTTT. Its protein is CASSSITGSDTEAFF.

The chain links TRBV28 to TRBJ1-1, with D possibly TRBD1 on 6 matching bases. CDR1 MDHEN and CDR2 SYDVKM come from the germline V gene. Trimming pared 8 bases from V and 7 bases from J, leaving 11 bases between. The CDR3 is 11 residues long. The CDR3 sequence: CASGGGGEAFF. The CDR3 DNA sequence: TGTGCCAGCGGAGGGGGGGGTGAAGCTTTCTTT.

This clone came up a few times. Other DNA sequences in this sample translate to the same CDR3. V usage is TRBV19 and J usage is TRBJ1-5, with TRBD1 as a possible D gene (5 bases). V was pared by 1 base and J by 4 bases, with 11 bases between. This CDR3 is 15 amino acids long. Germline V CDR1 and CDR2: LNHDA, SQIVND (reference sequence). The CDR3 DNA reads TGTGCCAGTAGTATAGTCCGGGCAGGGAATCAGCCCCAGCATTTT. Its translation is CASSIVRAGNQPQHF.

Note on this clone: The junction differs from germline at one of its ends, possibly a read error. The chain joins TRBV5-1 to TRBJ2-3, with 7 positions matching TRBD1. Germline CDR1 and CDR2: SGHRS and YFSETQ. The CDR3 loop spans 14 amino acids. For the CDR3, the DNA is TGCGCCAGCAGCATAGGACAGGCCACAGATACGCGGTATTTT. It yields the protein CASSIGQATDTRYF. The variable domain in full, with the rest retrieved from reference TRBV5-1 and TRBJ2-3, is KAGVTQTPRYLIKTRGQQVTLSCSPISGHRSVSWYQQTPGQGLQFLFEYFSETQRNKGNFPGRFSGRQFSNSRSEMNVSTLELGDSALYLCASSIGQATDTRYFGPGTRLTVL.

V and J are TRBV14 and TRBJ1-3; 7 bases match TRBD1. The V gene's germline CDR1 is SGHDN and CDR2 FVKESK. The ends lost 10 bases at V and 6 bases at J; junction bases unmatched: 21. The CDR3 is 17 residues long. The CDR3: CATNPGAQGVRKNTIYF. The CDR3 nucleotides are TGTGCCACCAACCCCGGGGCTCAGGGGGTACGGAAAAACACCATATATTTT.

The chain employs TRBV5-4 and TRBJ2-1; 8 nucleotides align to TRBD2. Germline CDR1 and CDR2: SGHNT and YYREEE (reference sequence). The CDR3 consists of 16 residues. V trimming: 0 bases; J trimming: 1 base; junction bases outside the gene matches: 3. CDR3 amino acids: CASSLGAGGSYNEQFF. CDR3 in DNA: TGTGCCAGCAGCTTGGGTGCGGGGGGTTCCTACAATGAGCAGTTCTTC.

V is TRBV27 and J is TRBJ2-2; D might be TRBD1 (5 bases). The CDR3 covers 14 residues. V dropped 8 bases and J dropped 4 bases, with 14 bases sitting between them. CDR1 is MNHEY and CDR2 is SMNVEV in the germline V gene (reference sequence). The CDR3, as DNA: TGTGCCAGCGCCATGGGGCGTGGCACCGGGGAGCTGTTTTTT. It yields the protein CASAMGRGTGELFF.

The J gene is TRBJ1-5, the V gene TRBV5-5; D may be TRBD1 (5 bases). The CDR3 spans 16 residues. Germline CDR1 and CDR2: SGHKS and YYEKEE (reference sequence). Between the trimmed V and J ends, which lost 3 bases and 4 bases, there was a span of 17 bases. CDR3 nucleotide sequence: TGTGCCAGCAGCTACCGGGGGGGGGTTGGAAATCAGCCCCAGCATTTT. Its protein product is CASSYRGGVGNQPQHF.

The chain has TRBV4-1 and TRBJ2-3, with D possibly being TRBD2 (5 bases). CDR1 MGHRA and CDR2 YSYEKL come from the germline V gene. This CDR3 spans 20 amino acids. V lost 1 base and J lost 1, with 24 bases in between. DNA of the CDR3: TGCGCCAGCAGCCAAGTACTAATATCATCGCGGCGGGCCGGCACAGATACGCAGTATTTT. Protein product: CASSQVLISSRRAGTDTQYF.

The chain employs TRBV11-2 and TRBJ2-3, with TRBD2 identical over 15 bases. The J segment lost 4 bases and the V segment lost 4 bases, leaving 6 bases of the junction unmatched. The V gene's germline CDR1 is SGHAT and CDR2 FQNNGV. The CDR3 consists of 17 residues. This CDR3 reads CASSYGLAGGFADTQYF. The DNA for the CDR3 is TGTGCCAGCAGCTACGGACTAGCGGGAGGGTTTGCAGATACGCAGTATTTT.